These T cell receptor beta chains were read from a single sample in a study of shared clonotypes between healthy human individuals. Using immunoSEQ multiplex PCR, the repertoire was profiled, and TCRdb retains in-frame clones only, with some absent. The table includes a few million clones, roughly 92% detected once. The sequenced sample consisted of naive CD4+ T cells sorted from blood. The receptors stem from a man between 18 and 35 years old in good health. Each CDR3 is given with its conserved first and last residue. Fields, in order: D gene, J gene, V gene, clone size, CDR3 protein, CDR3 DNA. A D gene is named only where the DNA matches it firmly. Expanded clones get a size class; other rows say once, few or many, or leave the size out.

TRBD2,TRBJ2-5,TRBV7-3,.,CASSPPSGGSQETQYF,TGTGCCAGCAGCCCGCCTAGCGGGGGTTCCCAAGAGACCCAGTACTTC
.,TRBJ2-3,TRBV9,.,CASSVDWVDTQYF,TGTGCCAGCAGCGTAGATTGGGTAGATACGCAGTATTTT
.,TRBJ2-4,TRBV21-1,.,CASSIFREGPKAKNIQYF,TGTGCCAGCAGCATTTTCCGGGAAGGGCCCAAAGCCAAAAACATTCAGTACTTC
TRBD1,TRBJ2-7,TRBV10-1,.,CASSEQGSYEQYF,TGCGCCAGCAGTGAACAGGGGTCCTACGAGCAGTACTTC
TRBD1,TRBJ2-2,TRBV15,.,CATSSWGQANTGELFF,TGTGCCACCAGCTCCTGGGGACAGGCAAACACCGGGGAGCTGTTTTTT
.,TRBJ2-1,TRBV27,.,CASSLVGQYNEQFF,TGTGCCAGCAGTTTGGTGGGGCAGTACAATGAGCAGTTCTTC
TRBD2,TRBJ2-1,TRBV5-1,.,CASSLEASGSWEQFF,TGCGCCAGCAGCTTGGAGGCTAGCGGGAGTTGGGAGCAGTTCTTC
.,TRBJ2-5,TRBV2,.,CASSKAGAGIETQYF,TGTGCCAGCAGTAAGGCAGGCGCTGGAATCGAGACCCAGTACTTC
TRBD2,TRBJ2-5,TRBV6-1,.,CASAGVPETQYF,TGTGCCAGCGCGGGGGTCCCAGAGACCCAGTACTTC
.,TRBJ1-2,TRBV28,.,CASSSTVTNYGYTF,TGTGCCAGCAGTTCGACAGTGACCAACTATGGCTACACCTTC
.,TRBJ2-5,TRBV18,.,CASSPSRQKTSRETQYF,TGTGCCAGCTCACCTTCTAGACAGAAGACTTCTCGGGAGACCCAGTACTTC
.,TRBJ2-5,TRBV30,.,CAWMGLGTQYF,TGTGCCTGGATGGGGCTCGGGACCCAGTACTTC
TRBD1,TRBJ1-2,TRBV7-2,.,CASSLAGTGVWNGYTF,TGTGCCAGCAGCTTAGCCGGGACAGGGGTTTGGAATGGCTACACCTTC
.,TRBJ1-1,TRBV15,.,CATSRDPGLGTEAFF,TGTGCCACCAGCAGAGACCCAGGGTTGGGCACTGAAGCTTTCTTT
.,TRBJ2-7,TRBV6-1,once,CASSELRSANEQYF,TGTGCCAGCAGTGAACTTAGGTCGGCGAACGAGCAGTACTTC
.,TRBJ1-5,TRBV19,.,CASKEGRGNQPQHF,TGTGCCAGTAAAGAGGGTCGTGGCAATCAGCCCCAGCATTTT
TRBD1,TRBJ2-7,TRBV19,once,CASSTQGAGEQYF,TGTGCCAGTAGTACCCAGGGGGCTGGGGAGCAGTACTTC
.,TRBJ2-5,TRBV21-1,.,CASSKILAGMYQETQYF,TGTGCCAGCAGCAAGATACTAGCGGGTATGTACCAAGAGACCCAGTACTTC
TRBD2,TRBJ2-3,TRBV10-1,once,CASSPVAGESTDTQYF,TGCGCCAGCAGCCCCGTGGCGGGGGAAAGCACAGATACGCAGTATTTT
.,TRBJ2-7,TRBV6-6,.,CASSQHYEQYF,TGTGCCAGCAGCCAGCATTACGAGCAGTACTTC
.,TRBJ2-2,TRBV2,.,CASSGDSWGGELFF,TGTGCCAGCAGTGGAGACTCCTGGGGTGGGGAGCTGTTTTTT
.,TRBJ1-1,TRBV6-5,.,CASSYRSGRNTEAFF,TGTGCCAGCAGTTACAGGTCAGGGCGGAACACTGAAGCTTTCTTT
.,TRBJ2-7,TRBV27,.,CASRGPGHEQYF,TGTGCCAGCAGGGGCCCAGGGCACGAGCAGTACTTC
TRBD2,TRBJ2-5,TRBV4-1,.,CASSQGGLAGEETQYF,TGCGCCAGCAGCCAAGGGGGACTAGCGGGAGAAGAGACCCAGTACTTC
TRBD1,TRBJ1-2,TRBV19,.,CASRDRGRGDGYTF,TGTGCCAGCCGGGACAGGGGGCGCGGGGATGGCTACACCTTC
.,TRBJ2-7,TRBV5-4,.,CARSLLTTDYEQYF,TGTGCCAGAAGCTTACTGACTACTGACTACGAGCAGTACTTC
TRBD1,TRBJ2-7,TRBV13,.,CASSSKGTGPRMQYF,TGTGCCAGCAGCTCTAAGGGGACAGGACCTCGAATGCAGTACTTC